What follows are 30 T cell receptor beta chains derived from one specimen sequenced in a study of human T cells and chemical hapten exposure. Time point specified: patch test 1, 2 weeks after DPC sensitization. Treatment of the sample: therapeutic diphenylcyclopropenone sensitization with weekly scalp DPC. TCRdb reprocessed the RACE reads via MiXCR and lists one record per CDR3 protein. The table has around 71,000 distinct CDR3 sequences, around 9.5% seen once. The sample was whole blood, taken in connection with sensitization to the hapten diphenylcyclopropenone (DPC). These TCRs come from a middle-aged woman with alopecia areata. Some clones in this sample may be carry-over from other donors' samples.

This clonotype came up many times. V gene TRBV2 combines with J gene TRBJ1-1, with 9 bases lining up with TRBD1. The CDR3 contains 13 residues. V gave up 9 bases and J gave up 12 bases; unmatched junction bases: 14. The germline CDR1 and CDR2 sequences are SNHLY and FYNNEI. Here the CDR3 reads CARSPGQGSVPFF. The CDR3 nucleotides are TGTGCCAGAAGTCCGGGACAGGGCTCGGTCCCTTTCTTT.

This clonotype was seen repeatedly, ten times or more. This rearrangement joins TRBV12-3 or TRBV12-4 to TRBJ1-5; 8 nucleotides align to TRBD1. The CDR3 has 16 amino acids. J lost 3 bases, V lost 6 bases, and 10 bases had no gene match. The CDR3 region has the DNA TGTGCCAGCAGCTCGGACAGGGTTGGGGCCAATCAGCCCCAGCATTTT. Protein product: CASSSDRVGANQPQHF.

This clonotype has a count of ten or more. The chain combines TRBV12-3 or TRBV12-4 with TRBJ1-5; 9 bases are shared with TRBD1. V was pared by 5 bases and J by 6 bases, with 8 bases of the junction left unmatched. The CDR3 covers 15 residues. The CDR3 region has the DNA TGTGCCAGCAGTCCCCCGGGACAGGGCACTCAGCCCCAGCATTTT. Amino acids: CASSPPGQGTQPQHF.

This clonotype was found many times. The chain carries TRBV28 and TRBJ2-3; either TRBD1 or TRBD2 may fit D (5 bases each). The ends were cut back, 6 bases at V and 2 bases at J, with 21 bases in the middle. From germline, CDR1 is MDHEN and CDR2 SYDVKM. The CDR3 contains 17 residues. The CDR3 nucleotides are TGTGCCAGCAGGGCACTCCGGGACCTCGGATACACAGATACGCAGTATTTT. It specifies CASRALRDLGYTDTQYF.

This chain joins TRBV7-2 and TRBJ2-1; D assignment may be TRBD1 or TRBD2 (5 bases each). CDR1 and CDR2 (germline): SGHTA, FQGNSA. V shed 5 bases and J shed 4 bases, with 15 bases lying between them. The CDR3 is 15 amino acids. The CDR3, as DNA: TGTGCCAGCAGCCCCGGGACGGTACTTTACAATGAGCAGTTCTTC. Translated: CASSPGTVLYNEQFF.

Only a few counts were recorded for this clonotype. The chain couples TRBV11-2 to TRBJ2-3; TRBD2 matches at 7 bases. This CDR3 spans 14 amino acids. V was clipped by 5 bases and J by 2 bases; unmatched bases: 4. The germline V gene has CDR1 SGHAT and CDR2 FQNNGV. The CDR3 DNA follows: TGTGCCAGCAGCCGAGCGGGGATCACAGATACGCAGTATTTT. Translating gives CASSRAGITDTQYF.

This clonotype was detected many times. The chain couples TRBV4-3 to TRBJ1-1, with unresolved D. The CDR3 is 15 amino acids. V was shortened by 0 bases and J by 4 bases, with 12 bases between the two germline ends. Germline loops: CDR1 LGHNA, CDR2 YSLEER. CDR3 nucleotide sequence: TGCGCCAGCAGCCAAGATTCGTCGGGCGGCACTGAAGCTTTCTTT. Its protein product is CASSQDSSGGTEAFF.

At least ten counts were recorded for this clonotype. The genes are TRBV4-3 and TRBJ2-5, with unresolved D. CDR1 and CDR2 from the germline V gene are LGHNA and YSLEER. The CDR3 runs to 14 residues. The V end lost 5 bases, the J end lost 6 bases, and 16 bases lay between the germline ends. The CDR3 coding sequence is TGCGCCAGCAGCTTTACGGCGGAATCGAAGACCCAGTACTTC. It codes for CASSFTAESKTQYF.

A few counts support this clonotype. At one end, the junction sequence differs from germline, possibly due to a read error. The chain recombines TRBV28 with TRBJ1-6, with D unclear. Germline assignment: CDR1 MDHEN and CDR2 SYDVKM. The CDR3 consists of 15 residues. The CDR3 region is CASSRIGSYDSPLHF. DNA of the CDR3: TGTGCCAGCAGCCGAATCGGTTCCTATGATTCACCCCTCCACTTT.

The table lists this clonotype with many counts. The chain employs TRBV3-1 and TRBJ1-5; D is undetermined. The CDR3 has 16 residues. V was shortened by 4 bases and J by 7 bases, with 20 bases between the two germline ends. Germline-derived CDR1 and CDR2 are LGHDT and YNNKEL (reference sequence). The CDR3 spells CASSPRGASLQQPQHF. In DNA, the CDR3 is TGTGCCAGCAGCCCCCGAGGTGCCAGCTTACAACAGCCCCAGCATTTT. The complete variable domain, with remaining parts taken from reference TRBV3-1 and TRBJ1-5, reads DTAVSQTPKYLVTQMGNDKSIKCEQNLGHDTMYWYKQDSKKFLKIMFSYNNKELIINETVPNRFSPKSPDKAHLNLHINSLELGDSAVYFCASSPRGASLQQPQHFGDGTRLSIL.

This clonotype appeared many times. This chain joins TRBV14 and TRBJ2-4; the D is unclear. This CDR3 is 13 amino acids long. Germline V gene data show CDR1 as SGHDN and CDR2 as FVKESK. V was pared by 0 bases and J by 15 bases, with 15 bases between. CDR3 sequence reads: CASSQDRGLSRYF. Here the CDR3 DNA reads TGTGCCAGCAGCCAAGATCGTGGGCTGTCAAGGTACTTC.

V is TRBV9 and J is TRBJ1-2, with D maybe TRBD1 (5 bases). Germline assignment: CDR1 SGDLS and CDR2 YYNGEE. The CDR3 length is 15 residues. The germline V and J ends were trimmed by 3 bases and 8 bases, with 20 bases remaining between them. CDR3 residues: CASSEGAKTWSGYTF. CDR3 in DNA: TGTGCCAGCAGCGAAGGGGCGAAAACCTGGAGCGGCTACACCTTC. Drawing the rest from reference TRBV9 and TRBJ1-2, the complete variable domain is DSGVTQTPKHLITATGQRVTLRCSPRSGDLSVYWYQQSLDQGLQFLIQYYNGEERAKGNILERFSAQQFPDLHSELNLSSLELGDSALYFCASSEGAKTWSGYTFGSGTRLTVV.

This clonotype showed up many times. The gene calls are TRBV5-1 and TRBJ2-1, with TRBD1 identical over 12 bases. The V gene end was trimmed by 2 bases and the J gene end by 6 bases; junction bases not matched to a gene: 3. The germline V gene encodes CDR1 SGHRS and CDR2 YFSETQ. The CDR3 has 15 amino acids. This CDR3 reads CASSFWGQGANEQFF. For the CDR3, the DNA is TGCGCCAGCAGCTTTTGGGGACAGGGGGCCAATGAGCAGTTCTTC.

This clonotype was counted at least ten times. The gene calls are TRBV7-2 and TRBJ1-1; TRBD1 matches 9 bases. The germline CDR1 and CDR2 sequences are SGHTA and FQGNSA. CDR3 length: 14 amino acids. The V and J ends lost 3 bases and 7 bases, in that order; junction bases with no gene match: 6. The CDR3 nucleotides are TGTGCCAGCAGCTTCCGGACAGGGGCGGGTGAAGCTTTCTTT. Translating gives CASSFRTGAGEAFF.

This clonotype appeared a few times. The chain uses TRBV5-6 and TRBJ1-1, with a possible D match to TRBD1 (5 bases). V was pared by 0 bases and J by 4 bases, with 10 bases between. The CDR3 consists of 14 residues. Germline CDR1 SGHDT, CDR2 YYEEEE. The CDR3 nucleotides are TGTGCCAGCAGCTTGGCTGGGGGAAGCACTGAAGCTTTCTTT. Amino acid sequence: CASSLAGGSTEAFF.

CDR3 bases: TGCGCCAGCAGCCCCGACAGCCCATACCCCAACGAGCAGTACTTC. Its translation is CASSPDSPYPNEQYF. The V gene is TRBV5-1, the J gene TRBJ2-7, with a tentative D call TRBD1 (5 bases). With 4 bases removed from V and 5 bases from J, the gap between germline ends came to 19 bases. Looked up from germline, CDR1 is SGHRS and CDR2 is YFSETQ. This CDR3 has 15 residues.

In this sample, this clonotype turned up a few times. The DNA of the CDR3 is TGTGCCAGCAGTTTAGGAGACAGGAGCTCCTACGAGCAGTACTTC. Its translation: CASSLGDRSSYEQYF. The V call is TRBV12-3 or TRBV12-4, the J call TRBJ2-7; D perhaps matches TRBD1 (6 bases). The CDR3 consists of 15 residues. V was cut by 1 base and J by 0 bases, with 10 bases left in between.

There are many counts of this clonotype. J is TRBJ1-6 and V is TRBV27; no clear D. This CDR3 has 13 amino acids. Germline CDR1 is MNHEY and CDR2 is SMNVEV (reference sequence). Trimming removed 3 bases at V and 6 bases at J, with 6 bases between. The CDR3 region is CASSFNSNSPLHF. CDR3 DNA: TGTGCCAGCAGTTTCAACAGTAATTCACCCCTCCACTTT.

This clonotype has just a few counts. The gene calls are TRBV6-5 and TRBJ1-2; D ambiguous. The germline V gene encodes CDR1 MNHEY and CDR2 SVGAGI. Trimming stripped 4 bases from V and 8 bases from J, with 14 bases between. The CDR3 has 13 residues. The CDR3 DNA follows: TGTGCCAGCAGTTCTCAGGCCTTTGGAGGCTACACCTTC. As protein: CASSSQAFGGYTF.

The J gene is TRBJ1-1, the V gene TRBV7-9; D is perhaps TRBD1 (5 bases). This CDR3 is 12 amino acids long. The germline V gene encodes CDR1 SEHNR and CDR2 FQNEAQ (reference sequence). The V gene lost 4 bases and the J gene lost 6 bases, with 9 bases spanning the gap. The CDR3 DNA follows: TGTGCCAGCAGCTCACAGGTTGCTGAAGCTTTCTTT. Amino acids: CASSSQVAEAFF.

This clonotype was recorded at least ten times. CDR3 nucleotide sequence: TGCAGTGCTAGGGGGGAGGGAAACTATGGCTACACCTTC. The encoded protein is CSARGEGNYGYTF. V is TRBV20-1 and J is TRBJ1-2, with D tentatively TRBD1 (5 bases). V dropped 3 bases and J dropped 2 bases, with 10 bases sitting between them. CDR1 is DFQATT and CDR2 is SNEGSKA in the germline V gene (reference sequence). The length of the CDR3 is 13 residues.

This clonotype was seen many times. This rearrangement joins TRBV20-1 to TRBJ1-2; 7 bases are shared with TRBD1. The CDR3 is made up of 16 amino acids. V shed 1 base, J shed 8 bases, and the junction held 16 bases outside the gene matches. Germline CDR1 DFQATT, CDR2 SNEGSKA (reference sequence). The CDR3 bases are TGCAGTGCTAGAGCTTTTGCATCGGACAGGCCTAGAGGCTACACCTTC. Its protein is CSARAFASDRPRGYTF.

This clonotype was seen many times. The rearrangement uses TRBV29-1 and TRBJ2-1; 8 bases line up with TRBD1. J was trimmed by 3 bases and V by 6 bases; bases with no gene match: 4. The CDR3 covers 13 residues. The V gene's germline CDR1 is SQVTM and CDR2 ANQGSEA. DNA of the CDR3: TGCAGCGTGGGGACAGGTGGCTACAATGAGCAGTTCTTC. Translated: CSVGTGGYNEQFF.

At least ten counts were recorded for this clonotype. Here the CDR3 reads CASSYSRTVGTQYF. For the CDR3, the DNA is TGTGCCAGCAGTTACTCGAGGACCGTGGGTACGCAGTATTTT. V usage is TRBV6-5 and J usage is TRBJ2-3; D not certain. This CDR3 has 14 residues. Germline V gene data show CDR1 as MNHEY and CDR2 as SVGAGI. The V end lost 0 bases, the J end lost 8 bases, and 12 bases lay between the germline ends.

In regard to this clonotype: The junction does not match germline at one end; this may be a read error. V and J are TRBV29-1 and TRBJ2-3; D gene uncertain. CDR3 length: 9 amino acids. Germline V gene data show CDR1 as SQVTM and CDR2 as ANQGSEA. CDR3 coding DNA: TGCAGCGTTGATTCGGAATCGACTTTT. This gives the protein CSVDSESTF.

This clonotype has only a few counts. J is TRBJ2-7 and V is TRBV3-1; weak D call: TRBD1 (7 bases). From germline, CDR1 is LGHDT and CDR2 YNNKEL (reference sequence). Trimming removed 3 bases at V and 2 bases at J, with 23 bases between. The CDR3 extends over 18 amino acids. Here the CDR3 DNA reads TGTGCCAGCAGCCACGTATTTACGACACTCAGGGGGGCCTACGAGCAGTACTTC. It is translated as CASSHVFTTLRGAYEQYF.

There are many counts of this clonotype. The genes are TRBV10-2 and TRBJ2-2; 8 bases fit TRBD1. CDR3 length equals 15 residues. The V segment lost 6 bases and the J segment 0 bases; nucleotides outside the gene matches: 3. Germline V CDR1 and CDR2: WSHSY, SAAADI. The DNA for the CDR3 is TGCGCCAGCAGACTACAGGGGGCGAACACCGGGGAGCTGTTTTTT. Translating gives CASRLQGANTGELFF.

In the case of this clonotype: This may be a read error: a much more frequent sequence differs by one nucleotide. This rearrangement joins TRBV6-2 or TRBV6-3 to TRBJ2-1, with TRBD1 identical over 10 bases. V shed 4 bases and J 9 bases; nucleotides not matched to a gene: 15. Germline V gene sequence: CDR1 MNHEY, CDR2 SVGEGT. The CDR3 runs 17 residues. The CDR3 bases are TGTGCCAGCAGTTCACCCACCGGGACAGGGGTCCGAGGTGAGCAGTTCTTC. This sequence encodes CASSSPTGTGVRGEQFF.

This chain's CDR3 is CSAGQGAQAGELFF. The CDR3 nucleotides are TGCAGCGCTGGACAGGGGGCCCAGGCCGGGGAGCTGTTTTTT. The V call is TRBV29-1, the J call TRBJ2-2, with 11 nucleotides matching TRBD1. V lost 7 bases to trimming and J lost 6 bases; unmatched junction nucleotides: 7. This CDR3 is 14 amino acids long. Germline V gene lookup returns CDR1 SQVTM and CDR2 ANQGSEA.

This rearrangement joins TRBV6-1 to TRBJ2-5, with 7 bases identical to TRBD1. The CDR3 has 15 residues. Germline CDR1 MNHNS, CDR2 SASEGT. V was pared by 4 bases and J by 3 bases, with 8 bases of the junction left unmatched. CDR3 region: CASSVSGTGEETQYF. CDR3 nucleotides: TGTGCCAGCAGTGTAAGTGGTACAGGGGAAGAGACCCAGTACTTC.